This TCR beta chain was retrieved from a study of control samples from healthy donors and cancer patients. Sequenced by immunoSEQ multiplex PCR; TCRdb stores in-frame clones only, minus some. The sample lists about 150,000 clones, 90% to 95% seen once, with around 6.1% in the top ten. The CDR3 sequence is 12 residues long. From germline, CDR1 is SEHNR and CDR2 FQNEAQ (reference sequence). V dropped 2 bases and J dropped 3 bases, with 4 bases sitting between them. The sample consisted of blood. This sequence originates from a man aged 35-49 years in good health. The chain joins TRBV7-9 to TRBJ1-2, with D hard to call. The CDR3 here is CASSLLDYGYTF. CDR3 sequence (DNA): TGTGCCAGCAGCTTACTGGACTATGGCTACACCTTC.